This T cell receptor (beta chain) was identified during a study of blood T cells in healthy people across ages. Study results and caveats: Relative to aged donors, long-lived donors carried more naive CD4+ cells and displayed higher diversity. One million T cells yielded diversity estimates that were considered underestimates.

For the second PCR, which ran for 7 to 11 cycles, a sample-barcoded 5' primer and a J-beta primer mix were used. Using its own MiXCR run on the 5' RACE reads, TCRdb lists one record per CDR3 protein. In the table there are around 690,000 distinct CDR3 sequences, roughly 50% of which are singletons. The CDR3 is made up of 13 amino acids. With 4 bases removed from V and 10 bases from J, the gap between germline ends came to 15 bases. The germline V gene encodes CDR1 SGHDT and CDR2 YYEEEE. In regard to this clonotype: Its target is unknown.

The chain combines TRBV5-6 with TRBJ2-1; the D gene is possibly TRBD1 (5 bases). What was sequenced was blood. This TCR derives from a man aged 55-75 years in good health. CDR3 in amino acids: CASSPRAGWEQFF. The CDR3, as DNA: TGTGCCAGCAGCCCCAGGGCCGGATGGGAGCAGTTCTTC.